This T cell receptor beta chain comes out of a study of neurological immune-mediated disorders. The CDR3 length is 15 residues. Deletions cut 3 bases from V and 1 base from J, with 9 bases between. The germline V gene has CDR1 MDHEN and CDR2 SYDVKM. TCRdb reanalysed the 5' RACE reads using MiXCR and keeps one entry per CDR3 protein. Of 35,000 to 45,000 distinct CDR3 sequences in the sample, under 7.5% were seen once. This clonotype has at least ten counts. The receptor was derived from a woman in her 40s in good health. Sequencing used PBMCs. The rearrangement uses TRBV28 and TRBJ2-2; unclear D gene. DNA for the CDR3: TGTGCCAGCAGTTTTTGGGCGGAGAACACCGGGGAGCTGTTTTTT. This codes for CASSFWAENTGELFF. The variable domain in full, with the rest retrieved from reference TRBV28 and TRBJ2-2, is DVKVTQSSRYLVKRTGEKVFLECVQDMDHENMFWYRQDPGLGLRLIYFSYDVKMKEKGDIPEGYSVSREKKERFSLILESASTNQTSMYLCASSFWAENTGELFFGEGSRLTVL.